These 20 T cell receptor beta chains were all obtained from the same sample, sequenced in a study of cytomegalovirus exposure and HLA in healthy donors. PCR was performed using 60 Vbeta and 13 Jbeta primers. Generated by immunoSEQ multiplex PCR, the TCRdb table keeps only in-frame clones and is missing some. The sample holds about 150,000 clones, about two thirds seen once. Sequencing was carried out using PBMCs. These receptors were obtained from a man under 40 in good health and CMV-seropositive.

J is TRBJ2-2 and V is TRBV5-4, with 10 nucleotides matching TRBD1. Trimming took 3 bases from V and 3 from J; bases not matched to a gene: 8. The CDR3 has 17 residues. Germline V gene data show CDR1 as SGHNT and CDR2 as YYREEE (reference sequence). CDR3 sequence: CASSSTTGTGDTGELFF. The CDR3 DNA reads TGTGCCAGCAGCTCGACGACCGGGACAGGGGACACCGGGGAGCTGTTTTTT. Full variable domain (remainder filled in from reference TRBV5-4 and TRBJ2-2): ETGVTQSPTHLIKTRGQQVTLRCSSQSGHNTVSWYQQALGQGPQFIFQYYREEENGRGNFPPRFSGLQFPNYSSELNVNALELDDSALYLCASSSTTGTGDTGELFFGEGSRLTVL.

The chain is built from TRBV5-1 and TRBJ2-3; tentatively, D is TRBD2 (6 bases). Deletions cut 4 bases from V and 12 bases from J, with 12 bases between. Germline V gene lookup returns CDR1 SGHRS and CDR2 YFSETQ. This CDR3 contains 11 residues. The CDR3 sequence: CASSTIAVQYF. DNA for the CDR3: TGCGCCAGCAGCACCATAGCGGTACAGTATTTT.

This clone was seen once. J is TRBJ2-7 and V is TRBV30, with TRBD1 matching 11 bases. With 3 bases clipped from V and 4 bases from J, the junction kept 5 bases outside the gene matches. The germline V gene encodes CDR1 GTSNPN and CDR2 SVGIG (reference sequence). The CDR3 has 14 residues. CDR3 sequence (DNA): TGTGCCTGGAGCCCGGGACAGGGGGATTACGAGCAGTACTTC. Encoded protein: CAWSPGQGDYEQYF.

This sequence joins TRBV6-5 and TRBJ2-3, with TRBD1 as a possible D gene (6 bases). Between the trimmed V and J ends, which lost 4 bases and 8 bases, there was a span of 13 bases. Germline CDR1 MNHEY, CDR2 SVGAGI. The CDR3 length is 13 residues. Written as DNA, the CDR3 is TGTGCCAGCAGTTTAGGGGGTAAGGGTACGCAGTATTTT. Translated: CASSLGGKGTQYF.

The chain uses TRBV7-3 and TRBJ2-3; the match to TRBD2 covers 10 bases. Germline CDR1 and CDR2: SGHTA and FQGTGA. With 6 bases clipped from V and 8 bases from J, the junction kept 14 bases outside the gene matches. The CDR3 runs to 16 residues. The CDR3 region has the DNA TGTGCCAGCAGTGGGGGGGGGACTAGCGCTACATGTACGCAGTATTTT. It specifies CASSGGGTSATCTQYF.

The chain carries TRBV7-2 and TRBJ1-5; possibly TRBD1 for D (5 bases). Looked up from germline, CDR1 is SGHTA and CDR2 is FQGNSA. Trimming took 3 bases from V and 2 from J, leaving 17 bases between them. CDR3 length: 17 residues. DNA of the CDR3: TGTGCCAGCAGCTTCGATACAGGAATATACGGCAATCAGCCCCAGCATTTT. Translation: CASSFDTGIYGNQPQHF. The entire variable domain, with the rest obtained from reference TRBV7-2 and TRBJ1-5, is as follows: GAGVSQSPSNKVTEKGKDVELRCDPISGHTALYWYRQSLGQGLEFLIYFQGNSAPDKSGLPSDRFSAERTGGSVSTLTIQRTQQEDSAVYLCASSFDTGIYGNQPQHFGDGTRLSIL.

The chain employs TRBV4-2 and TRBJ2-3, with 12 bases aligning to TRBD2. Germline V gives CDR1 LGHNA, CDR2 YNFKEQ. The V gene end was trimmed by 0 bases and the J gene end by 4 bases; junction bases not matched to a gene: 5. The CDR3 has 17 amino acids. The CDR3 is CASSQDRLAGGADTQYF. The DNA for the CDR3 is TGTGCCAGCAGCCAAGATAGGCTAGCGGGAGGGGCAGATACGCAGTATTTT.

The gene calls are TRBV19 and TRBJ2-3, with a possible D match to TRBD1 (6 bases). V dropped 6 bases and J dropped 6 bases, with 13 bases sitting between them. CDR1 is LNHDA, CDR2 SQIVND, per germline (reference sequence). The CDR3 spans 13 residues. The CDR3 is CASRRAQGDTQYF. The CDR3 region has the DNA TGTGCCAGTAGGAGAGCTCAGGGGGATACGCAGTATTTT.

The gene calls are TRBV5-1 and TRBJ2-2; D unclear. Per germline, CDR1 SGHRS and CDR2 YFSETQ. Trimming left V 1 base short and J 5 bases short, with 3 bases between. The CDR3 consists of 12 residues. CDR3 nucleotide sequence: TGCGCCAGCAGCTTGTATACCGGGGAGCTGTTTTTT. Translated: CASSLYTGELFF.

This clone was seen only a few times. One base separates it from a far larger clone, so it is likely a read error. The genes are TRBV7-8 and TRBJ2-7, with 7 bases identical to TRBD2. V dropped 1 base and J dropped 0; count of bases not matched to a gene: 6. The CDR3 has 16 residues. Germline V lookup: CDR1 SGHVS, CDR2 FQNEAQ. For the CDR3, the DNA is TGTGCCAGCAGCTTAGAGCGGGGCGGGAGCTCCTACGAGCAGTACTTC. Encoded protein: CASSLERGGSSYEQYF.

In its sample, this clone was seen a few times. The rearrangement uses TRBV10-3 and TRBJ2-1; 8 nucleotides line up with TRBD2. The CDR3 runs 17 residues. Germline assignment: CDR1 ENHRY and CDR2 SYGVKD. The J segment lost 6 bases and the V segment lost 0 bases, leaving 10 bases of the junction unmatched. CDR3 protein: CAISESWSGSAGNEQFF. The CDR3 DNA reads TGTGCCATCAGTGAGTCATGGAGCGGGAGTGCGGGCAATGAGCAGTTCTTC.

The rearrangement links TRBV7-2 to TRBJ1-1; TRBD1 aligns across 7 bases. The CDR3 totals 15 residues. Per germline, CDR1 SGHTA and CDR2 FQGNSA. The junction had 8 bases not matched to a gene; V was cut back by 0 bases and J by 7 bases. CDR3 loop: CASSLAGQGVNEAFF. The CDR3 DNA sequence: TGTGCCAGCAGCTTAGCGGGGCAGGGGGTTAATGAAGCTTTCTTT. Using reference TRBV7-2 and TRBJ1-1 for the parts outside the CDR3, the full variable domain is GAGVSQSPSNKVTEKGKDVELRCDPISGHTALYWYRQSLGQGLEFLIYFQGNSAPDKSGLPSDRFSAERTGGSVSTLTIQRTQQEDSAVYLCASSLAGQGVNEAFFGQGTRLTVV.

The chain combines TRBV16 with TRBJ2-1; 12 bases are a match to TRBD2. The CDR3 loop spans 14 amino acids. CDR1 is KGHSY, CDR2 FQNENV, per germline. Losses at the gene ends were 8 bases for V and 7 bases for J; bases not matched to a gene: 6. CDR3 residues: CASGGLAGKNEQFF. The CDR3 coding sequence is TGTGCCAGCGGAGGACTAGCGGGAAAGAATGAGCAGTTCTTC.

This clone was observed a handful of times. The chain's CDR3 is CASSAGPSGDTYEQYF. For the CDR3, the DNA is TGTGCCAGCAGCGCCGGTCCTAGCGGGGATACCTACGAGCAGTACTTC. The gene calls are TRBV7-9 and TRBJ2-7, with 9 positions matching TRBD2. This CDR3 region has 16 residues. CDR1 SEHNR and CDR2 FQNEAQ come from the germline V gene (reference sequence). The trim removed 5 bases at V and 2 bases at J, leaving 10 bases unmatched.

The chain employs TRBV4-1 and TRBJ1-3; TRBD1 aligns across 7 bases. V lost 0 bases to trimming and J lost 0 bases; unmatched junction nucleotides: 14. The CDR3 runs to 20 residues. Germline CDR1 reads MGHRA; CDR2 reads YSYEKL. The CDR3 here is CASSQDRDSLRGDSGNTIYF. The CDR3 coding sequence is TGCGCCAGCAGCCAAGATCGGGACAGCCTAAGGGGAGACTCTGGAAACACCATATATTTT.

J is TRBJ2-5 and V is TRBV6-6; D remains unclear. V lost 2 bases to trimming and J lost 3 bases, with 7 bases between them. The CDR3 extends over 13 amino acids. Germline V gives CDR1 MNHNY, CDR2 SVGAGI (reference sequence). The CDR3, as DNA: TGTGCCAGCAGTTACAGACTGGAAGAGACCCAGTACTTC. It codes for CASSYRLEETQYF.

This sequence joins TRBV15 and TRBJ2-3; no reliable D call. Per the germline V gene, CDR1 is LNHNV and CDR2 is YYDKDF (reference sequence). Trimming removed 0 bases from V and 6 bases from J, with 4 bases in between. This CDR3 is built from 12 residues. As DNA, the CDR3 is TGTGCCACCAGCAGAGAACAGGATACGCAGTATTTT. This encodes CATSREQDTQYF. The entire variable domain, with the rest obtained from reference TRBV15 and TRBJ2-3, is as follows: DAMVIQNPRYQVTQFGKPVTLSCSQTLNHNVMYWYQQKSSQAPKLLFHYYDKDFNNEADTPDNFQSRRPNTSFCFLDIRSPGLGDTAMYLCATSREQDTQYFGPGTRLTVL.

The chain links TRBV14 to TRBJ1-2; D is perhaps TRBD1 (5 bases). Germline V lookup: CDR1 SGHDN, CDR2 FVKESK. V lost 1 base to trimming and J lost 4 bases, with 10 bases between them. The CDR3 extends over 14 amino acids. CDR3 sequence: CASSQVQGSYGYTF. As DNA, the CDR3 is TGTGCCAGCAGCCAAGTGCAGGGTTCCTATGGCTACACCTTC.

This chain joins TRBV5-1 and TRBJ1-1, with TRBD1 identical over 9 bases. This CDR3 is built from 16 residues. The V and J ends lost 2 bases and 1 base, in that order; junction bases with no gene match: 6. CDR1 SGHRS and CDR2 YFSETQ come from the germline V gene. The CDR3 DNA follows: TGCGCCAGCAGCTTACTACAGGGGGCCGGGAACACTGAAGCTTTCTTT. Translated, it gives CASSLLQGAGNTEAFF.

J is TRBJ2-7 and V is TRBV7-6; 7 nucleotides match TRBD2. The germline V gene has CDR1 SGHVS and CDR2 FNYEAQ. The CDR3 spans 15 residues. The V and J ends lost 1 base and 6 bases, in that order; junction bases with no gene match: 9. The CDR3 DNA is TGTGCCAGCAGCTTAGGGCGGGAGTCGTTGTTCGAGCAGTACTTC. This sequence encodes CASSLGRESLFEQYF.